A selection of T cell receptor beta chains follows, all from one sample in a study of blood T cell repertoires in COVID-19. Generated by immunoSEQ multiplex PCR, the TCRdb table keeps only in-frame clones and is missing some. The sample records 300,000 to 400,000 clones, roughly nine tenths being singletons. Sequenced input: PBMCs or T cells enriched from blood (not recorded which). These receptors all stem from a woman aged 25 to 39 who had been exposed to COVID-19. CDR3s include the opening cysteine and the closing phenylalanine or tryptophan. Each record gives: J gene, D gene, clone size, V gene, CDR3 DNA, CDR3 protein. A D gene is named only where the DNA matches it firmly. Clone size, where shown, is once, few, many, or a class for clones that have expanded.

>TRBJ1-5|TRBD1|.|TRBV4-1
TGCGCCAGCAGCCCCCTTGGACAGGGAACTCAGCCCCAGCATTTT
CASSPLGQGTQPQHF
>TRBJ2-5|TRBD1|.|TRBV7-3
TGTGCCAGCAGCTTAAGAGGGGGCCCCCAAGAGACCCAGTACTTC
CASSLRGGPQETQYF
>TRBJ2-7|TRBD2|once|TRBV5-4
TGTGCCAGCAGCAAGGGGACTAGCAGGTACGAGCAGTACTTC
CASSKGTSRYEQYF
>TRBJ1-4|.|.|TRBV29-1
TGCAGCGTTGGGACTTCAACTAATGAAAAACTGTTTTTT
CSVGTSTNEKLFF
>TRBJ2-3|.|.|TRBV5-6
TGTGCCAGCAGCGCGGTTCGGCGGGGATACACAGATACGCAGTATTTT
CASSAVRRGYTDTQYF
>TRBJ2-2|.|.|TRBV4-1
TGCGCCAGCAGCCAGTCCCGTGGGGCACAGGACACCGGGGAGCTGTTTTTT
CASSQSRGAQDTGELFF
>TRBJ1-1|.|.|TRBV13
TGTGCCAGCAGCCAGGGACAAAACGGACGCACTGAAGCTTTCTTT
CASSQGQNGRTEAFF
>TRBJ2-5|TRBD1|.|TRBV7-2
TGTGCCAGCAGCTCCCCCGGGACAGGGATTGAGACCCAGTACTTC
CASSSPGTGIETQYF
>TRBJ1-6|.|.|TRBV5-5
TGTGCCAGCAGCTTGTCCCCGAGGGTGCCGGTCCTCCACTTT
CASSLSPRVPVLHF
>TRBJ1-1|.|.|TRBV18
TGTGCCAGCTCACCTCAGGTTATGAACACTGAAGCTTTCTTT
CASSPQVMNTEAFF
>TRBJ1-2|.|.|TRBV18
TGTGCCAGCTCACCGGGACGACAGGAAAGTGGGAGTGGCTACACCTTC
CASSPGRQESGSGYTF
>TRBJ1-2|.|.|TRBV7-3
TGTGCCAGCAGCTTAAGTTCGCGGGGAAACTATGGCTACACCTTC
CASSLSSRGNYGYTF
>TRBJ1-2|TRBD1|.|TRBV24-1
TGTGCCACCAGTGATTCCCCCGGGACAGCAAACTATGGCTACACCTTC
CATSDSPGTANYGYTF
>TRBJ2-3|.|.|TRBV2
TGTGCCAGCAGTGTTTTGAGGGTTAGCACAGATACGCAGTATTTT
CASSVLRVSTDTQYF
>TRBJ1-2|.|.|TRBV10-3
TGTGCCATCAGTGAGTCGGCAGGGAACTATGGCTACACCTTC
CAISESAGNYGYTF
>TRBJ2-2|.|.|TRBV7-9
TGTGCCAGCTCCGGAGGGGCCCCCGGGGAGCTGTTTTTT
CASSGGAPGELFF
>TRBJ1-2|.|.|TRBV6-2/TRBV6-3
TGTGCCAGCAGTTCATCCTATGGCTACACCTTC
CASSSSYGYTF
>TRBJ1-4|.|once|TRBV3-1/TRBV3-2
TGTGCCAGCAGCTTTCAAGGGGGAAATGAAAAACTGTTTTTT
CASSFQGGNEKLFF
>TRBJ2-7|TRBD2|.|TRBV4-1
TGCGCCAGCAGCCCTCGGGCGGGGGGAGGTTACGAGCAGTACTTC
CASSPRAGGGYEQYF
>TRBJ2-7|.|few|TRBV13
TGTGCCAGCAGCCAATTCGGACAGCCCTACGAGCAGTACTTC
CASSQFGQPYEQYF
>TRBJ1-2|TRBD1|.|TRBV6-1
TGTGCCAGCAGTGAAGCGGCAGGGGGCTATGGCTACACCTTC
CASSEAAGGYGYTF
>TRBJ1-2|.|.|TRBV24-1
TGTGCCACCAGGCCCGTTGGCAGGGTGGACTATGGCTACACCTTC
CATRPVGRVDYGYTF
>TRBJ2-5|.|few|TRBV3-1/TRBV3-2
TGTGCCAGCAGCCGATACAACCAAGAGACCCAGTACTTC
CASSRYNQETQYF
>TRBJ2-7|.|.|TRBV2
TGTGCCAGCAGTAGCTCTTACGAGCAGTACTTC
CASSSSYEQYF
>TRBJ1-2|TRBD1|.|TRBV6-5
TGTGCCAGCAGTTACTCGAGAGGGACAGGCTACTATGGCTACACCTTC
CASSYSRGTGYYGYTF
>TRBJ2-5|.|.|TRBV19
TGTGCCAGTAGTGGGCTGCCCCAAGAGACCCAGTACTTC
CASSGLPQETQYF
>TRBJ2-7|.|.|TRBV4-3
TGCGCCAGCAGCCAAGATGCAGGCTACGAGCAGTACTTC
CASSQDAGYEQYF
>TRBJ1-2|.|.|TRBV30
TGTGCCTGGAGTGGGGCGTACTATGGCTACACCTTC
CAWSGAYYGYTF
>TRBJ2-1|.|.|TRBV4-1
TGCGCCAGCAGCCAAGTGGCGGGGAGCTACAATGAGCAGTTCTTC
CASSQVAGSYNEQFF
>TRBJ2-1|TRBD1|.|TRBV3-1/TRBV3-2
TGTGCCAGCAGGCGACAGGGCTACAATGAGCAGTTCTTC
CASRRQGYNEQFF
>TRBJ1-2|.|.|TRBV5-6
TGTGCCAGCAGCTATCAGGGTGGCTACACCTTC
CASSYQGGYTF
>TRBJ1-1|TRBD1|.|TRBV9
TGTGCCAGCAGCCCTCGTTCGACAGGGGGCTGGAACACTGAAGCTTTCTTT
CASSPRSTGGWNTEAFF
>TRBJ2-7|.|once|TRBV12-3/TRBV12-4
TGTGCCAGCAGTCACGGCTACGAGCAGTACTTC
CASSHGYEQYF
>TRBJ2-2|.|.|TRBV18
TGTGCCAGCTCCCTAGAGGCCGGGGAGCTGTTTTTT
CASSLEAGELFF
>TRBJ2-5|.|.|TRBV9
TGTGCCAGCAGCGTCGCCCCTCCGACAGGCGGAGAGACCCAGTACTTC
CASSVAPPTGGETQYF
>TRBJ1-3|TRBD1|.|TRBV6-1
TGTGCCAGCAGTGAGCCACGACAGGGGCTGGGAAACACCATATATTTT
CASSEPRQGLGNTIYF
>TRBJ2-7|.|.|TRBV3-1/TRBV3-2
TGTGCCAGCAGCCAGCGGGACAGCACCTACGAGCAGTACTTC
CASSQRDSTYEQYF
>TRBJ1-2|.|.|TRBV28
TGTGCCAGCAGTTTCCCGAGCTTTGACACCGGCTATGGCTACACCTTC
CASSFPSFDTGYGYTF
>TRBJ2-7|TRBD1|once|TRBV3-1/TRBV3-2
TGTGCCAGCAGCCAAGAATTTAGGACAGGGAGACTCTCCTACGAGCAGTACTTC
CASSQEFRTGRLSYEQYF
>TRBJ2-7|TRBD1|.|TRBV10-3
TGTGCCATCAGTGAGCGAGGGGGACAGGGTACCCACGAGCAGTACTTC
CAISERGGQGTHEQYF
>TRBJ2-3|TRBD2|.|TRBV5-1
TGCGCCAGCAGCCTAGGGACTAGCGTTAGCACAGATACGCAGTATTTT
CASSLGTSVSTDTQYF